Included here is one TCR beta chain sequence, with context. These data come from a study of blood T cell repertoires in COVID-19. CDR1 and CDR2 (germline): SGDLS, YYNGEE. The CDR3 is made up of 15 amino acids. After removal of 2 bases from V and 1 base from J, the junction contained 5 bases not matched to a gene. Sequencing was performed with immunoSEQ multiplex PCR; in TCRdb, only in-frame clones are kept and a portion is missing. The table shows approximately 210,000 clones, with 80% to 90% occurring only once. This rearrangement joins TRBV9 to TRBJ1-1; TRBD1 agrees at 7 bases. The sequence was collected from a woman between 50 and 59 years old with active or convalescent COVID-19. Sequencing was done on a sample of peripheral blood. The CDR3 sequence is CASSVLGGGNTEAFF. The DNA for the CDR3 is TGTGCCAGCAGCGTCCTAGGGGGCGGGAACACTGAAGCTTTCTTT.